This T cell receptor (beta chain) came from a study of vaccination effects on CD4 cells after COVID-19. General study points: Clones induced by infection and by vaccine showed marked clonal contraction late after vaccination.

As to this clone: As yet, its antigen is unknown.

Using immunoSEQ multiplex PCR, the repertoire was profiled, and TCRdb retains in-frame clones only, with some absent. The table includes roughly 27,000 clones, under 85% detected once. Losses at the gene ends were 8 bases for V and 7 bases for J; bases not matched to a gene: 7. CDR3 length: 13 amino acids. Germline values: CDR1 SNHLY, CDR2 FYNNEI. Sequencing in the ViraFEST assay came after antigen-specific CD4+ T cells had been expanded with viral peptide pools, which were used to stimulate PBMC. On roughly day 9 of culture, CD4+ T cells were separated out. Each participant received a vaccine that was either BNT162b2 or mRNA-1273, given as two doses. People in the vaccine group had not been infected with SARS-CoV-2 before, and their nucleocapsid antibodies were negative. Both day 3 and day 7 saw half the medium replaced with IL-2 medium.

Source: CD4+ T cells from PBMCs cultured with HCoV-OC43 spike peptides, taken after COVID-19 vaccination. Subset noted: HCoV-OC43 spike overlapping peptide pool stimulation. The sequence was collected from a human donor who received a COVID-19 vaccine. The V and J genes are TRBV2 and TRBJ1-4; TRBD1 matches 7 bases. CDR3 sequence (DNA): TGTGCCAGCGAAGCCAGGGGGGGTGAAAAACTGTTTTTT. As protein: CASEARGGEKLFF.